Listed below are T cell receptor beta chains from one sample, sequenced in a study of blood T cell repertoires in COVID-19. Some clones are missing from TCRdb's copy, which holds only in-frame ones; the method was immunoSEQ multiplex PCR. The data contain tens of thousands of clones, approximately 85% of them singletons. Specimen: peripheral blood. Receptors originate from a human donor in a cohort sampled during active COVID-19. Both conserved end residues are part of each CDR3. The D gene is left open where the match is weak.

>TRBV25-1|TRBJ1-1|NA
CASMLLGNTEAFF
TGTGCCAGCATGCTACTTGGGAACACTGAAGCTTTCTTT
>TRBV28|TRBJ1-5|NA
CASSPLGLGFNQPQHF
TGTGCCAGCAGTCCTTTGGGGCTGGGATTCAATCAGCCCCAGCATTTT
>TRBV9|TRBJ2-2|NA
CASSGFYRAPGELFF
TGTGCCAGCAGCGGATTTTACAGGGCCCCCGGGGAGCTGTTTTTT
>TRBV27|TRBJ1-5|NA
CASSRQLPNQPQHF
TGTGCCAGCAGTCGACAGCTCCCTAATCAGCCCCAGCATTTT
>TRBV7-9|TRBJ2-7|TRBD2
CASSFSTSLYEQYF
TGTGCCAGCAGCTTCTCGACTAGCCTGTACGAGCAGTACTTC
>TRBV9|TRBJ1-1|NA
CASSPQGSGTEAFF
TGTGCCAGCAGCCCCCAGGGGTCGGGCACTGAAGCTTTCTTT
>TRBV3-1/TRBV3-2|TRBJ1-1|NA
CASSQGAQNTEAFF
TGTGCCAGCAGCCAAGGGGCGCAGAACACTGAAGCTTTCTTT
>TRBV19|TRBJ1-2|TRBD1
CASNPGTGGMSNYGYTF
TGTGCCAGTAACCCCGGGACAGGGGGAATGTCTAACTATGGCTACACCTTC
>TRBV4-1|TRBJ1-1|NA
CASSQDGQGLAFF
TGCGCCAGCAGCCAAGATGGGCAGGGTCTAGCTTTCTTT
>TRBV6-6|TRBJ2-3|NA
CASSYPSRTDTQYF
TGTGCCAGCAGTTACCCCTCGAGAACAGATACGCAGTATTTT
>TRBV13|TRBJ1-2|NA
CASSPPANYGYTF
TGTGCCAGCAGCCCACCGGCTAACTATGGCTACACCTTC